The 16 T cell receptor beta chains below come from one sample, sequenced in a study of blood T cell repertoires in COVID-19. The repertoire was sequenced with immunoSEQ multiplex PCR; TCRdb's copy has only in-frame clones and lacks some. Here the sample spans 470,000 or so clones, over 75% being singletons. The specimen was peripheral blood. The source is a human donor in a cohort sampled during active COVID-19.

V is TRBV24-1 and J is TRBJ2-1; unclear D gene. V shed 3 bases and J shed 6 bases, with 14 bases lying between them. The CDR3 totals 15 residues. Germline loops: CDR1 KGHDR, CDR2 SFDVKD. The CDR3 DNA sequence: TGTGCCACCAGTGATCCCCACACAACCGCCAATGAGCAGTTCTTC. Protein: CATSDPHTTANEQFF.

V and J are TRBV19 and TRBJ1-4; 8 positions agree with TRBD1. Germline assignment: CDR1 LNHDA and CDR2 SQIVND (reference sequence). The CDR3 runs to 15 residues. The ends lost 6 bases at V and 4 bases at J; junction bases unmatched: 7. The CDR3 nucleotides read TGTGCCAGTAGACCGGACAGGGCTGATAATGAAAAACTGTTTTTT. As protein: CASRPDRADNEKLFF.

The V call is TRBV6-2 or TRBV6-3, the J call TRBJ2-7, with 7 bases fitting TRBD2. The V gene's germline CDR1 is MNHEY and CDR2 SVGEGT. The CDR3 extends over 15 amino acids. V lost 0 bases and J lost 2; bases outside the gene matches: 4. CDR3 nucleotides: TGTGCCAGCAGTTACTCGCGCCTAGCGGCCTACGAGCAGTACTTC. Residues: CASSYSRLAAYEQYF.

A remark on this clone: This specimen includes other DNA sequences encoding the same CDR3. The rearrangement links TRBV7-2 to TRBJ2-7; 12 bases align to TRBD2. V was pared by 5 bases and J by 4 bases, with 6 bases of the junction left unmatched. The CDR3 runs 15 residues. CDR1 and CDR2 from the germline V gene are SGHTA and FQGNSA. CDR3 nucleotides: TGTGCCAGCAGCCCCCGGACTAGCGGGACTTACGAGCAGTACTTC. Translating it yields CASSPRTSGTYEQYF. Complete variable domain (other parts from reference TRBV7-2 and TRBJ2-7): GAGVSQSPSNKVTEKGKDVELRCDPISGHTALYWYRQSLGQGLEFLIYFQGNSAPDKSGLPSDRFSAERTGGSVSTLTIQRTQQEDSAVYLCASSPRTSGTYEQYFGPGTRLTVT.

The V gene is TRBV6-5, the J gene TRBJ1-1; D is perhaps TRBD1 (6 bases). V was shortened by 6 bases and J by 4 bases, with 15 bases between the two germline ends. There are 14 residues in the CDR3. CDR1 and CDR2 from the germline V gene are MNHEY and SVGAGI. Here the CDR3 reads CASREDQGSTEAFF. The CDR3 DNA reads TGTGCCAGCAGGGAGGATCAGGGGAGCACTGAAGCTTTCTTT.

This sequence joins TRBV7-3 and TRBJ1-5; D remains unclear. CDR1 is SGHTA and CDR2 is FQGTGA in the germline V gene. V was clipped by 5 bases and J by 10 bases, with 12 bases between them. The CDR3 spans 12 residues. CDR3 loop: CASSHTGGPQHF. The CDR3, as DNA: TGTGCCAGCAGCCACACCGGCGGACCCCAGCATTTT.

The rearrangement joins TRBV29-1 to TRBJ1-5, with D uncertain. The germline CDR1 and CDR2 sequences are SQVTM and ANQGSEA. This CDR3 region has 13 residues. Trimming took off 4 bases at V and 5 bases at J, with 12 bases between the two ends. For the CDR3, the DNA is TGCAGCGTTGTGTGGGGAGCGGATCAGCCCCAGCATTTT. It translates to CSVVWGADQPQHF.

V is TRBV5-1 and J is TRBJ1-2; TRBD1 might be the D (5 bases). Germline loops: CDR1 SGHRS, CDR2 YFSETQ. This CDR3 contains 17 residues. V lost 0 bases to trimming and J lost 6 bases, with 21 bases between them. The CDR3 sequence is CASSLATGSVYHDGYTF. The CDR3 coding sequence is TGCGCCAGCAGCTTGGCAACAGGCTCCGTTTACCACGATGGCTACACCTTC.

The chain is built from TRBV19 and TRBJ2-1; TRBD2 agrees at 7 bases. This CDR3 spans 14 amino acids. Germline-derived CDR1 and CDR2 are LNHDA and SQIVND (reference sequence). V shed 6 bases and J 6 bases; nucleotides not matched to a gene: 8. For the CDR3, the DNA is TGTGCCAGTAGCCTCCAAGGCGGGGGCAATGAGCAGTTCTTC. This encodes CASSLQGGGNEQFF. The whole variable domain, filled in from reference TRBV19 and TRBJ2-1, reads DGGITQSPKYLFRKEGQNVTLSCEQNLNHDAMYWYRQDPGQGLRLIYYSQIVNDFQKGDIAEGYSVSREKKESFPLTVTSAQKNPTAFYLCASSLQGGGNEQFFGPGTRLTVL.

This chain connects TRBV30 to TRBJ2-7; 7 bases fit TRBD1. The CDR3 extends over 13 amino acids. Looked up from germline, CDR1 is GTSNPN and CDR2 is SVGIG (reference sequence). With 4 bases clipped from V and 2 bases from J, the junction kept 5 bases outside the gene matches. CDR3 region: CAWIRGPTYEQYF. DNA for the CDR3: TGTGCCTGGATAAGGGGGCCCACCTACGAGCAGTACTTC.

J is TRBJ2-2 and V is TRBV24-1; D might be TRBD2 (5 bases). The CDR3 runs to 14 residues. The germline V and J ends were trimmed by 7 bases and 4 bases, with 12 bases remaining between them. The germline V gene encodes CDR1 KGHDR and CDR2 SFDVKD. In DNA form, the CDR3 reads TGTGCCACCAGACGGGGAGACACCACCGGGGAGCTGTTTTTT. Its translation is CATRRGDTTGELFF.

The CDR3 reads CAPRDWSSYEQYF. The CDR3 nucleotides read TGTGCCCCCCGGGACTGGAGCTCCTACGAGCAGTACTTC. J is TRBJ2-7 and V is TRBV19, with a weak D call TRBD2 (6 bases). Germline CDR1 is LNHDA and CDR2 is SQIVND (reference sequence). V was shortened by 11 bases and J by 0 bases, with 14 bases between the two germline ends. This CDR3 contains 13 residues.

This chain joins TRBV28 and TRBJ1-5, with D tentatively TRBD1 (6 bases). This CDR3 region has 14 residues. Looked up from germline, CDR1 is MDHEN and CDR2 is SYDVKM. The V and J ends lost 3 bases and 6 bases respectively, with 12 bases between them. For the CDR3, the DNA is TGTGCCAGCAGTTTTACGGACAGCCGTCAGCCCCAGCATTTT. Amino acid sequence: CASSFTDSRQPQHF.

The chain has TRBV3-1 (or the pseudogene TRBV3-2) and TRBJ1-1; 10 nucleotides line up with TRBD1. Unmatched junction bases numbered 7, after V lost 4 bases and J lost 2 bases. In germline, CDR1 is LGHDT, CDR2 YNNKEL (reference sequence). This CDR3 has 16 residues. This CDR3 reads CASSPRDRGPNTEAFF. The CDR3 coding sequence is TGTGCCAGCAGCCCCCGGGACAGGGGTCCTAACACTGAAGCTTTCTTT.

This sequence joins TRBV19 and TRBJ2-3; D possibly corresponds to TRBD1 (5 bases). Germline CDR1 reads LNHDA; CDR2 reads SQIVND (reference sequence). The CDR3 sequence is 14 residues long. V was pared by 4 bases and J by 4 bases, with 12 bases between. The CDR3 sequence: CASSTRRGPDTQYF. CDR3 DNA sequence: TGTGCCAGTAGTACCCGAAGGGGTCCAGATACGCAGTATTTT.

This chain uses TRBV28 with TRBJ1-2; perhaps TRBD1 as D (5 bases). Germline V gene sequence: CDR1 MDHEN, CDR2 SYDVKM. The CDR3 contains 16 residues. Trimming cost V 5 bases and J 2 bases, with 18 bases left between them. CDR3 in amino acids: CASSPVRTQHNYGYTF. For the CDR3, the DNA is TGTGCCAGCAGTCCAGTAAGGACACAACACAACTATGGCTACACCTTC.